Presented here are 7 T cell receptor beta chains from one specimen sequenced in a study of shared clonotypes between healthy human individuals. Assay used: immunoSEQ multiplex PCR; TCRdb lists only in-frame clones, some missing. The sample shows some 1.5 million clones, around 95% of them seen only once. The sequencing sample was made of naive CD4+ T cells sorted from blood. Subset specified: CD45RA+ positively selected. The receptors stem from a man younger than 45 in good health.

The rearrangement joins TRBV7-7 to TRBJ2-2, with 9 bases lining up with TRBD2. Germline V gives CDR1 SSHAT, CDR2 FNYEAQ (reference sequence). The CDR3 extends over 16 amino acids. With 5 bases clipped from V and 6 bases from J, the junction kept 10 bases outside the gene matches. CDR3 in DNA: TGTGCCAGCAGCCCGTCTAGCGGGATGATCGCCGGGGAGCTGTTTTTT. Protein: CASSPSSGMIAGELFF.

Comment on this clone: This sample also contains other DNA sequences that code for the same CDR3. The rearrangement links TRBV5-4 to TRBJ1-2, with D possibly being TRBD1 (6 bases). The CDR3 has 13 residues. V lost 4 bases to trimming and J lost 4 bases, with 11 bases between them. The germline gives CDR1 SGHNT, CDR2 YYREEE (reference sequence). Here the CDR3 reads CASSPTGPYGYTF. The CDR3 DNA follows: TGTGCCAGCAGCCCGACAGGACCCTATGGCTACACCTTC.

The count of this clone is one. The chain uses TRBV7-6 and TRBJ2-1; no clear D. Germline V gene lookup returns CDR1 SGHVS and CDR2 FNYEAQ. V was trimmed by 4 bases and J by 4 bases, leaving 8 bases between them. The CDR3 contains 13 residues. The CDR3 DNA reads TGTGCCAGCAGCTCCATAGAGTACAATGAGCAGTTCTTC. Translation: CASSSIEYNEQFF.

This clone was recorded once. V usage is TRBV18 and J usage is TRBJ2-5, with a possible D match to TRBD2 (6 bases). Per germline, CDR1 KGHSH and CDR2 LQKENI. V was clipped by 6 bases and J by 7 bases, with 21 bases between them. The CDR3 loop spans 15 amino acids. The CDR3 region is CASSPGEQSSGTQYF. In nucleotides, the CDR3 is TGTGCCAGCTCTCCGGGGGAACAGTCCTCGGGGACCCAGTACTTC.

This clone showed up just once. The V call is TRBV7-9, the J call TRBJ1-2; D not resolved. Trimming left V 6 bases short and J 2 bases short, with 13 bases between. This CDR3 region has 14 residues. From germline, CDR1 is SEHNR and CDR2 FQNEAQ (reference sequence). CDR3 sequence: CASRPSAENYGYTF. Written as DNA, the CDR3 is TGTGCCAGCAGACCCTCGGCAGAAAACTATGGCTACACCTTC. Full variable domain (rest looked up from reference TRBV7-9 and TRBJ1-2): DTGVSQNPRHKITKRGQNVTFRCDPISEHNRLYWYRQTLGQGPEFLTYFQNEAQLEKSRLLSDRFSAERPKGSFSTLEIQRTEQGDSAMYLCASRPSAENYGYTFGSGTRLTVV.

This clone was observed a single time. This chain links TRBV5-1 with TRBJ1-1; 8 bases are shared with TRBD1. Losses at the gene ends were 1 base for V and 2 bases for J; bases not matched to a gene: 7. The germline CDR1 and CDR2 sequences are SGHRS and YFSETQ. The CDR3 has 16 amino acids. The DNA of the CDR3 is TGCGCCAGCAGCTTGTCACAGGGGGAGGGAAACACTGAAGCTTTCTTT. It codes for CASSLSQGEGNTEAFF.

The genes are TRBV4-3 and TRBJ1-4; 7 bases match TRBD1. Trimming took 3 bases from V and 8 from J; bases not matched to a gene: 12. Germline loops: CDR1 LGHNA, CDR2 YSLEER. This CDR3 is built from 16 residues. CDR3 amino acids: CASSQHDRVGGEKLFF. The DNA for the CDR3 is TGCGCCAGCAGCCAGCACGACAGGGTGGGTGGGGAAAAACTGTTTTTT.